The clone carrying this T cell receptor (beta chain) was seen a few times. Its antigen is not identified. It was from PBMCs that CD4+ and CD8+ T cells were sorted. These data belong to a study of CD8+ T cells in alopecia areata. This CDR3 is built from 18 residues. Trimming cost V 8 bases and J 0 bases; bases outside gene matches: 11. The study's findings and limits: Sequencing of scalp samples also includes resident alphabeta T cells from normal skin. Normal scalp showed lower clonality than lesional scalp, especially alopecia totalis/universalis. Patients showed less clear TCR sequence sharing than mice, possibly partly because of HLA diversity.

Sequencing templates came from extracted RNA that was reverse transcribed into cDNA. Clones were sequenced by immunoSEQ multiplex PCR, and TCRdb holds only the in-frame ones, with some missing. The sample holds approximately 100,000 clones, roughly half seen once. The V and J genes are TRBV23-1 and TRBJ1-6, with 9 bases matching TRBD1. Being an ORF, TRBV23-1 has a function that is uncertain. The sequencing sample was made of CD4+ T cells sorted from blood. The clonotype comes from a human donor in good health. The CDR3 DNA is TGCGCCAGCCCTAGGGGGGGACAGGGAGACTCCTATAATTCACCCCTCCACTTT. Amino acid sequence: CASPRGGQGDSYNSPLHF.